This record concerns one T cell receptor beta chain sequence. Its cognate antigen is unknown. Healthy Caucasians provided all donations. This specimen comes from a study of identical twins. Study-level findings and limits: A partial confounding effect on zero-insertion analyses could come from invariant MAIT and iNKT cells. The abundant beta clonotypes from cord blood had fewer insertions, and memory repertoires had none of this. The study found weaker excess twin sharing in beta out-of-frame sequences.

CDR1 and CDR2 (germline): DFQATT, SNEGSKA (reference sequence). The ends were cut back, 4 bases at V and 9 bases at J, with 9 bases in the middle. There are 10 residues in the CDR3. TCRdb redid the calling of the 5' RACE reads with MiXCR, one entry per CDR3 protein. The data contain 1.5 million to 2 million distinct CDR3 sequences, about 30% of them seen just once; the ten biggest clones take up approximately 0.29%. This chain joins TRBV20-1 and TRBJ1-2, with no clear D. Input material: cord blood. This receptor was taken from a newborn girl in good health. As DNA, the CDR3 is TGCAGTGCTACTGGGAATAGCTACACCTTC. The encoded protein is CSATGNSYTF.